This is a list of T cell receptor beta chains from one sample in a study of T cells after yellow fever vaccination. TCRdb re-called the 5' RACE reads through MiXCR, storing one row per CDR3 protein. Here the sample spans some 150,000 distinct CDR3 sequences, 11% being singletons. Sequencing was performed on CD8+ T cells sorted from PBMCs, taken 15 days after the yellow fever booster vaccination. Every receptor here comes from a man younger than 30 who received the YFV17D yellow fever vaccine. Both conserved end residues are part of each CDR3. A D gene is named only where the DNA matches it firmly. Some rows have no size entry. The others give once, few or many, or a class for an expanded clone.

v_gene,abundance,d_gene,j_gene,CDR3nt,CDR3aa
TRBV10-3,few,NA,TRBJ2-7,TGTGCCGGTAGTCCGGGACCGCTTCAGGGCGAGCAGTACTTC,CAGSPGPLQGEQYF
TRBV6-2/TRBV6-3,NA,TRBD1,TRBJ1-5,TGTGCCAGCAGTCTAACGGACAGGGGCAATCAGCCCCAGCATTTT,CASSLTDRGNQPQHF
TRBV7-8,few,NA,TRBJ2-6,TGTGCCAGCAGCTTAGGGCTAGGACCCTACTCTGGGGCCAACGTCCTGACTTTC,CASSLGLGPYSGANVLTF
TRBV19,NA,NA,TRBJ1-1,TGTGCCAGTAGTGCCGGACAGATGAACACTGAAGCTTTCTTT,CASSAGQMNTEAFF
TRBV9,few,TRBD2,TRBJ2-3,TGTGCCAGCAGCGTAGATTCTAGCGGGACAGATACGCAGTATTTT,CASSVDSSGTDTQYF
TRBV7-9,NA,NA,TRBJ1-4,TGTGCCAGCAGCACGACTCCAGGGAGGAATGAAAAACTGTTTTTT,CASSTTPGRNEKLFF
TRBV7-9,NA,TRBD2,TRBJ2-5,TGTGCCAGCAGCTTGGGCTTTAATCGTGCTAGCGGGGAAAGGCCCCCTCAAGAGACCCAGTACTTC,CASSLGFNRASGERPPQETQYF
TRBV7-3,few,NA,TRBJ1-3,TGTGCCAGCAGCTTAAGCCCCGGGTCCGAATACTCTGGAAACACCATATATTTT,CASSLSPGSEYSGNTIYF
TRBV4-3,few,TRBD2,TRBJ2-1,TGCGCCAGCAGCCAATCAGTTGGGGGGGACAATGAGCAGTTCTTC,CASSQSVGGDNEQFF
TRBV6-5,few,NA,TRBJ1-2,TGTGCCAGCAGTTACTCTTCGGCAGCGCGGGCTCGTGGCTACACCTTC,CASSYSSAARARGYTF
TRBV4-1,NA,NA,TRBJ1-1,TGCGCCAGCAGCCAAATCGTGGACACTGAAGCTTTCTTT,CASSQIVDTEAFF
TRBV2,few,NA,TRBJ2-7,TGTGCCAGCAGTGAGGGGACCGCGGACCAGTACGAGCAGTACTTC,CASSEGTADQYEQYF
TRBV19,few,NA,TRBJ1-1,TGTGCCAGTAGTATAAACGGGGGAGGGAACACTGAAGCTTTCTTT,CASSINGGGNTEAFF
TRBV11-2,many,TRBD2,TRBJ2-3,TGTGCCAGCAGCGTCCACCAGGCCAGCGGGGGGTCCACAGATACGCAGTATTTT,CASSVHQASGGSTDTQYF
TRBV15,NA,TRBD1,TRBJ2-2,TGTGCCACCAGAGGGACAGCGAACACCGGGGAGCTGTTTTTT,CATRGTANTGELFF
TRBV27,few,NA,TRBJ2-7,TGTGCCAGCAGTTTACCCGGGTCGTACTCCTACGAGCAGTACTTC,CASSLPGSYSYEQYF
TRBV14,NA,NA,TRBJ2-1,NA,CASSQVATGSNEKFF
TRBV29-1,many,NA,TRBJ1-3,TGCAGCGTTGAATTTTGGGGTGGAAACACCATATATTTT,CSVEFWGGNTIYF
TRBV6-5,few,NA,TRBJ1-5,TGTGCCAGCAGTTACTATCGTAGCAATCAGCCCCAGCATTTT,CASSYYRSNQPQHF
TRBV5-1,few,TRBD1,TRBJ2-7,TGCGCCAGCAAACAACCCGGGACAGACTACGAGCAGTACTTC,CASKQPGTDYEQYF
TRBV20-1,few,NA,TRBJ2-4,TGCAGTGCTGAACAGGAGAACTCAAACATTCAGTACTTC,CSAEQENSNIQYF
TRBV11-2,NA,NA,TRBJ1-1,TGTGCCAGCAGCACCCCTTTGGAGCCCGGTGAAGCTTTCTTT,CASSTPLEPGEAFF
TRBV29-1,many,TRBD1,TRBJ1-1,TGCAGCGTTGAGGACAGGGCGAGCACTGAAGCTTTCTTT,CSVEDRASTEAFF
TRBV12-3/TRBV12-4,few,TRBD1,TRBJ1-6,TGTGCCAGCAGTTCACGCCGAATGAGGGACAGGGTAGAATCACCCCTCCACTTT,CASSSRRMRDRVESPLHF
TRBV4-1,few,NA,TRBJ1-1,TGCGCCAGCAGCCAAGTTAGGGAGTACACTGAAGCTTTCTTT,CASSQVREYTEAFF
TRBV28,NA,NA,TRBJ1-4,TGTGCCAGCAGTTCCCTGACGGCAACTAATGAAAAACTGTTTTTT,CASSSLTATNEKLFF
TRBV6-5,many,NA,TRBJ2-3,TGTGCCAGCAGCTTCCAAGACGTTGGAGTCGGTCGGGCAGATACGCAGTATTTT,CASSFQDVGVGRADTQYF
TRBV6-5,NA,TRBD2,TRBJ2-1,TGTGCCAGCAGTCCGGGGACTAGCGGACTCCATTACTACAATGAGCAGTTCTTC,CASSPGTSGLHYYNEQFF
TRBV5-1,few,TRBD2,TRBJ2-7,TGCGCCAGCAGCTTTGGGACTAGCGGGTATTACGAGCAGTACTTC,CASSFGTSGYYEQYF
TRBV5-1,many,TRBD2,TRBJ2-5,TGCGCCAGCAAACTAGCGGCACAAGAGACCCAGTACTTC,CASKLAAQETQYF
TRBV7-3,NA,NA,TRBJ1-1,TGTGCCAGCAGCCAAGACAGTTACGCTGAAGCTTTCTTT,CASSQDSYAEAFF
TRBV7-8,few,TRBD1,TRBJ1-5,TGTGCCAGCAGCCCCCGGGACAGGGGCTTACATAGCAATCAGCCCCAGCATTTT,CASSPRDRGLHSNQPQHF
TRBV12-3/TRBV12-4,NA,NA,TRBJ1-1,TGTGCCAGCAGCATCGGGACGGAAGCTTTCTTT,CASSIGTEAFF
TRBV7-6,few,TRBD1,TRBJ2-3,TGTGCCAGCAGCGCCGGTACAGGGGCTGTCCGCACAGATACGCAGTATTTT,CASSAGTGAVRTDTQYF
TRBV6-2/TRBV6-3,few,TRBD1,TRBJ1-1,TGTGCCAGCAGTTACACGACAGGGCTGGTTGAAGCTTTCTTT,CASSYTTGLVEAFF
TRBV4-3,many,TRBD1,TRBJ2-4,TGCGCCACCCACAATGACAGGGGCAGATCCAAAAACATTCAGTACTTC,CATHNDRGRSKNIQYF
TRBV7-9,NA,NA,TRBJ2-7,TGTGCCAGCAGCCCCGGATGGCTCAGCTCCTACGAGCAGTACTTC,CASSPGWLSSYEQYF
TRBV15,few,NA,TRBJ1-2,TGTGCCACCAGCAGAGATCTCGGGGCGCAAGGCTATGGCTACACCTTC,CATSRDLGAQGYGYTF
TRBV6-6,many,NA,TRBJ1-1,TGTGCCAGCGGGGGGTTGAACACTGAAGCTTTCTTT,CASGGLNTEAFF
TRBV4-3,NA,TRBD1,TRBJ1-5,TGCGCCAGCTCAGACAGGGTTGGCAATCAGCCCCAGCATTTT,CASSDRVGNQPQHF
TRBV15,NA,NA,TRBJ1-6,TGTGCCACCAGCAGAGAGCGGGGGTCGTGGGGTTCACCCCTCCACTTT,CATSRERGSWGSPLHF
TRBV27,NA,NA,TRBJ2-7,TGTGCCAGCAGTCCACCCACCGGGTCGGGGAACTACGAGCAGTACTTC,CASSPPTGSGNYEQYF
TRBV12-3/TRBV12-4,NA,TRBD2,TRBJ2-1,TGTGCCAGCAGTTTAGGACGAGGTGGGACTAGCCTTACAACTGAGCAGTTCTTC,CASSLGRGGTSLTTEQFF
TRBV27,few,NA,TRBJ2-7,TGTGCCAGCAGCCCCGGGAATGGGAACGAGCAGTACTTC,CASSPGNGNEQYF
TRBV4-3,few,NA,TRBJ1-1,TGCGCCAGCAGCCAAGATTTTGGGGGGTTCACTGAAGCTTTCTTT,CASSQDFGGFTEAFF
TRBV6-2/TRBV6-3,few,TRBD1,TRBJ1-5,TGTGCCAGCAGTTATCCGCCGGGACAGGGGGCATGGAGCAATCAGCCCCAGCATTTT,CASSYPPGQGAWSNQPQHF
TRBV6-5,many,NA,TRBJ2-5,TGTGCCAGCAGTTACACTGATGGGGCCCCAACCCAGTACTTC,CASSYTDGAPTQYF
TRBV24-1,NA,NA,TRBJ1-5,TGTGCCACCAGGGCCGGCACAGATAGCAATCAGCCCCAGCATTTT,CATRAGTDSNQPQHF